The TCR beta chain described here comes from a study of blood T cells in healthy people across ages. Notes on the study in general: Researchers deemed the diversity estimates from one million T cells underestimates.

A second roughly 6 to 11 cycle PCR used barcoded and J-beta primers. TCRdb reprocessed the 5' RACE reads with MiXCR, giving one entry per CDR3 protein. The sample has about 640,000 distinct CDR3 sequences, approximately 59% seen once. Points on this clonotype: Its antigen is unknown.

Each of the donors had roughly 9.1 milliliters of peripheral blood drawn into EDTA-treated Vacutainer tubes. They isolated at least 7 million PBMCs from each sample. Germline loops: CDR1 SGDLS, CDR2 YYNGEE. Trimming removed 0 bases at V and 10 bases at J, with 5 bases between. CDR3 length: 11 amino acids. The V and J genes are TRBV9 and TRBJ2-1, with D possibly matching TRBD2 (5 bases). Sequences were obtained from blood. The receptor was derived from a man in his fifties or sixties in good health. The CDR3 nucleotides are TGTGCCAGCAGCGTAGAGCGGGAGCAGTTCTTC. It codes for CASSVEREQFF. Full variable domain (missing parts from reference TRBV9 and TRBJ2-1): DSGVTQTPKHLITATGQRVTLRCSPRSGDLSVYWYQQSLDQGLQFLIQYYNGEERAKGNILERFSAQQFPDLHSELNLSSLELGDSALYFCASSVEREQFFGPGTRLTVL.